The 24 T cell receptor beta chains below all came from one sample that was sequenced in a study of blood T cell repertoires in COVID-19. Clones were read by immunoSEQ multiplex PCR, and TCRdb kept only the in-frame ones, dropping some. The table lists under 200,000 clones, more than 70% of them singletons. The material sequenced was PBMCs or T cells enriched from blood (not recorded which). The receptors derive from a man aged 55 to 70 who had recovered from COVID-19.

The chain links TRBV5-1 to TRBJ2-7, with 7 bases fitting TRBD1. The CDR3 totals 15 residues. Germline loops: CDR1 SGHRS, CDR2 YFSETQ. V lost 2 bases to trimming and J lost 0 bases; unmatched junction nucleotides: 5. This CDR3 is CASSFLQGTSYEQYF. The CDR3 nucleotides are TGCGCCAGCAGCTTCTTACAGGGGACCTCCTACGAGCAGTACTTC.

This rearrangement joins TRBV24-1 to TRBJ2-1; a possible D gene is TRBD2 (5 bases). Trimming took 3 bases from V and 0 from J, leaving 14 bases between them. Germline V gene data show CDR1 as KGHDR and CDR2 as SFDVKD. The CDR3 length is 17 residues. CDR3 in amino acids: CATSDTTGIRSYNEQFF. The CDR3 bases are TGTGCCACCAGTGATACAACCGGGATTCGCTCCTACAATGAGCAGTTCTTC.

The rearrangement joins TRBV30 to TRBJ2-7; the match to TRBD1 covers 9 bases. Trimming removed 1 base from V and 0 bases from J; junction bases left unmatched: 4. The germline CDR1 and CDR2 sequences are GTSNPN and SVGIG (reference sequence). The CDR3 consists of 15 residues. The CDR3 region is CAWSAGTGSSYEQYF. The CDR3 DNA is TGTGCCTGGAGTGCCGGGACAGGGAGCTCCTACGAGCAGTACTTC.

The chain has TRBV5-1 and TRBJ2-7, with a tentative D call TRBD1 (5 bases). Germline values: CDR1 SGHRS, CDR2 YFSETQ. This CDR3 region has 14 residues. Trimming removed 0 bases at V and 7 bases at J, with 14 bases between. CDR3 nucleotide sequence: TGCGCCAGCAGCTTGGAGGGGTCGGTGGGGGAGCAGTACTTC. It codes for CASSLEGSVGEQYF.

This chain connects TRBV7-8 to TRBJ1-6, with a possible D match to TRBD1 (5 bases). V lost 1 base, J lost 9 bases, and 10 bases lay in between. From germline, CDR1 is SGHVS and CDR2 FQNEAQ. The CDR3 contains 14 residues. In DNA form, the CDR3 reads TGTGCCAGCAGCTTAGAAGGGGCCTTTTCACCCCTCCACTTT. Protein product: CASSLEGAFSPLHF.

This clone is a singleton in its sample. The chain employs TRBV6-5 and TRBJ1-5; D may be TRBD1 (5 bases). Germline CDR1 is MNHEY and CDR2 is SVGAGI. Between the trimmed V and J ends, which lost 6 bases and 7 bases, there was a span of 16 bases. The CDR3 totals 14 residues. DNA of the CDR3: TGTGCCAGCAGCCAGGGTCAGGGATGGCAGCCCCAGCATTTT. Translated: CASSQGQGWQPQHF.

The V gene is TRBV24-1, the J gene TRBJ2-4, with TRBD2 as a possible D gene (6 bases). The CDR3 has 16 residues. From germline, CDR1 is KGHDR and CDR2 SFDVKD. V lost 3 bases to trimming and J lost 0 bases, with 11 bases between them. As DNA, the CDR3 is TGTGCCACCAGTGATGGGGGGACCGTAGCCAAAAACATTCAGTACTTC. Its translation is CATSDGGTVAKNIQYF.

V is TRBV6-5 and J is TRBJ1-4; D might be TRBD1 (6 bases). V dropped 6 bases and J dropped 14 bases, with 16 bases sitting between them. Germline V gene sequence: CDR1 MNHEY, CDR2 SVGAGI. The CDR3 has 12 amino acids. CDR3 loop: CASSMDRVRLFF. Here the CDR3 DNA reads TGTGCCAGCAGCATGGACAGAGTTCGGCTGTTTTTT.

This sequence joins TRBV11-3 and TRBJ2-5; TRBD2 is a possible D gene (5 bases). Germline CDR1 is SGHNT and CDR2 is YENEEA. The CDR3 runs to 17 residues. Trimming took off 4 bases at V and 1 base at J, with 19 bases between the two ends. The CDR3 nucleotides are TGTGCCAGCAGCTCCCGGGAAGACACCCTGGGCCAAGAGACCCAGTACTTC. This encodes CASSSREDTLGQETQYF.

The V gene is TRBV7-2, the J gene TRBJ1-2; TRBD1 is a possible D gene (6 bases). V lost 4 bases and J lost 4, with 16 bases in between. CDR3 length: 15 amino acids. Per the germline V gene, CDR1 is SGHTA and CDR2 is FQGNSA. The DNA of the CDR3 is TGTGCCAGCAGCTCCCGCGGGGGGGCAATCTATGGCTACACCTTC. Protein sequence: CASSSRGGAIYGYTF.

The V and J genes are TRBV16 and TRBJ2-3; 7 bases are shared with TRBD2. Unmatched junction bases numbered 3, after V lost 1 base and J lost 2 bases. This CDR3 has 15 amino acids. Looked up from germline, CDR1 is KGHSY and CDR2 is FQNENV. This CDR3 reads CASSQLGTNTDTQYF. DNA of the CDR3: TGTGCCAGCAGCCAATTGGGGACTAACACAGATACGCAGTATTTT.

The rearrangement links TRBV7-6 to TRBJ2-7; 9 bases agree with TRBD2. Germline V gives CDR1 SGHVS, CDR2 FNYEAQ. The CDR3 contains 17 residues. Trimming cost V 0 bases and J 4 bases; bases outside gene matches: 10. CDR3 DNA: TGTGCCAGCAGCTTAGCGAGTGGCGGGAGGGGAGGTTACGAGCAGTACTTC. Translation: CASSLASGGRGGYEQYF.

This chain uses TRBV19 with TRBJ1-1; 10 positions match TRBD1. The trim removed 5 bases at V and 1 base at J, leaving 7 bases unmatched. The germline CDR1 and CDR2 sequences are LNHDA and SQIVND (reference sequence). The CDR3 sequence is 16 residues long. CDR3 sequence reads: CASSPFGDRGNTEAFF. CDR3 DNA: TGTGCCAGTAGTCCCTTCGGGGACAGGGGGAACACTGAAGCTTTCTTT.

This chain connects TRBV28 to TRBJ2-2; tentative D call: TRBD2 (5 bases). Looked up from germline, CDR1 is MDHEN and CDR2 is SYDVKM. CDR3 length equals 15 residues. V was clipped by 2 bases and J by 5 bases, with 12 bases between them. In DNA, the CDR3 is TGTGCCAGCAGTTTAACCCGGGCGGGTACCGGGGAGCTGTTTTTT. It specifies CASSLTRAGTGELFF. The variable domain in full, completed from reference TRBV28 and TRBJ2-2, reads DVKVTQSSRYLVKRTGEKVFLECVQDMDHENMFWYRQDPGLGLRLIYFSYDVKMKEKGDIPEGYSVSREKKERFSLILESASTNQTSMYLCASSLTRAGTGELFFGEGSRLTVL.

This clone was counted a few times. CDR3 DNA sequence: TGCGCCAGCAGCTTGGGACAGAAGAACACTGAAGCTTTCTTT. Its protein is CASSLGQKNTEAFF. The genes are TRBV5-1 and TRBJ1-1; perhaps TRBD1 as D (5 bases). This CDR3 comprises 14 residues. V lost 0 bases and J lost 1, with 7 bases in between. Germline V lookup: CDR1 SGHRS, CDR2 YFSETQ.

Remarks on this clone: Distinct nucleotide sequences in the sample also encode this CDR3. The V gene is TRBV3-1 (or the pseudogene TRBV3-2), the J gene TRBJ2-1, with TRBD2 matching over 11 bases. CDR1 is LGHDT, CDR2 YNNKEL, per germline (reference sequence). This CDR3 is 16 amino acids long. The V and J ends lost 4 bases and 6 bases, in that order; junction bases with no gene match: 8. CDR3: CASSLPLGLAGNEQFF. CDR3 coding DNA: TGTGCCAGCAGCCTTCCTCTAGGACTAGCGGGCAATGAGCAGTTCTTC.

The chain combines TRBV5-1 with TRBJ2-2; 7 nucleotides match TRBD2. With V trimmed by 0 bases and J by 5 bases, 4 bases remained unmatched. There are 15 residues in the CDR3. The germline V gene has CDR1 SGHRS and CDR2 YFSETQ. The CDR3 spells CASSLGAGVTGELFF. CDR3 coding DNA: TGCGCCAGCAGCTTGGGCGCGGGAGTAACCGGGGAGCTGTTTTTT.

The chain employs TRBV5-4 and TRBJ2-3, with D possibly being TRBD2 (6 bases). Trimming removed 9 bases at V and 2 bases at J, with 16 bases between. Germline CDR1 SGHNT, CDR2 YYREEE (reference sequence). The CDR3 sequence is 14 residues long. The CDR3 region is CATSGDPNTDTQYF. The DNA for the CDR3 is TGTGCCACTTCGGGGGACCCCAACACAGATACGCAGTATTTT.

The chain is built from TRBV3-1 (or the pseudogene TRBV3-2) and TRBJ1-2; no definite D call. The germline gives CDR1 LGHDT, CDR2 YNNKEL (reference sequence). This CDR3 region has 15 residues. Trimming took 0 bases from V and 4 from J, leaving 12 bases between them. This CDR3 reads CASSQDLYFSYGYTF. The CDR3 coding sequence is TGTGCCAGCAGCCAAGATCTTTACTTTTCCTATGGCTACACCTTC.

The chain is built from TRBV18 and TRBJ1-1; D is undetermined. Germline values: CDR1 KGHSH, CDR2 LQKENI. The V gene lost 5 bases and the J gene lost 2 bases, with 12 bases spanning the gap. CDR3 size: 14 residues. CDR3 DNA sequence: TGTGCCAGCTCAGTAGACACCTTCAACACTGAAGCTTTCTTT. Protein: CASSVDTFNTEAFF.

In this sample, this clone turned up a few times. This chain connects TRBV6-5 to TRBJ1-3; possibly TRBD1 for D (6 bases). CDR1 is MNHEY, CDR2 SVGAGI, per germline. V lost 6 bases, J lost 1 base, and 10 bases lay in between. The CDR3 runs to 14 residues. Written as DNA, the CDR3 is TGTGCCAGCAGATCCGGACAGTCTGGAAACACCATATATTTT. It encodes CASRSGQSGNTIYF.

The chain is built from TRBV28 and TRBJ2-7; 8 bases map to TRBD1. V was clipped by 6 bases and J by 4 bases; unmatched bases: 14. Per germline, CDR1 MDHEN and CDR2 SYDVKM. The length of the CDR3 is 16 residues. The CDR3 bases are TGTGCCAGCAGCTCCTGGGGGTCAGGGGGCTTTTACGAGCAGTACTTC. Its translation is CASSSWGSGGFYEQYF.

This chain connects TRBV9 to TRBJ2-2; 12 bases are shared with TRBD1. V gave up 4 bases and J gave up 5 bases; unmatched junction bases: 6. Germline V gene sequence: CDR1 SGDLS, CDR2 YYNGEE. CDR3 length equals 16 residues. Here the CDR3 reads CASSSGQGAGTGELFF. The DNA of the CDR3 is TGTGCCAGCAGCTCGGGACAGGGGGCCGGGACCGGGGAGCTGTTTTTT. The full variable domain, with the rest looked up from reference TRBV9 and TRBJ2-2, is DSGVTQTPKHLITATGQRVTLRCSPRSGDLSVYWYQQSLDQGLQFLIQYYNGEERAKGNILERFSAQQFPDLHSELNLSSLELGDSALYFCASSSGQGAGTGELFFGEGSRLTVL.

The V and J genes are TRBV6-5 and TRBJ2-7; possible D gene TRBD2, 6 bases. CDR3 length: 15 residues. CDR1 MNHEY and CDR2 SVGAGI come from the germline V gene. V was shortened by 6 bases and J by 0 bases, with 15 bases between the two germline ends. CDR3 DNA sequence: TGTGCCAGCAGAAAAACTAGCACCTACTCCTACGAGCAGTACTTC. Translated, it gives CASRKTSTYSYEQYF.